This TCR beta chain was recorded in a study of regulatory T cells in long-lasting Graves disease. The time point: persistent/refractory GD, antithyroid drugs over 5 years with positive TRAb. PBMCs were the source of the RNA used for TCR sequencing. Points from the study as a whole: The persistent group shared some 2,700 public clonotypes, more than the roughly 970 shared by new patients.

In building TCR beta libraries, iRepertoire HTBI primers were used together with Arm-PCR of CDR3 regions. TCRdb redid the calling of the multiplex PCR reads with MiXCR, one entry per CDR3 protein. The sample contains fewer than 450,000 distinct CDR3 sequences, 23% of which appear only once. Comments on this clonotype: Its antigen is unidentified.

CDR3 length equals 15 residues. Germline CDR1 LNHNV, CDR2 YYDKDF (reference sequence). Trimming pared 0 bases from V and 3 bases from J, leaving 12 bases between. The TCR sequence derives from a female donor with Graves disease. V gene TRBV15 combines with J gene TRBJ2-7; D is undetermined. The specimen comprised peripheral blood mononuclear cells (PBMCs), sampled when the disease was refractory, from a patient treated with antithyroid drugs. CDR3 sequence: CATSRDPLGNYEQYF. The CDR3 region has the DNA TGTGCCACCAGCAGAGACCCGCTGGGGAACTACGAGCAGTACTTC.